The 20 T cell receptor beta chains presented below share a single source sample, sequenced in a study of T-cell memory formation after mild COVID-19. Using its own MiXCR run on the 5' RACE reads, TCRdb lists one record per CDR3 protein. The sample yields 550,000 to 650,000 distinct CDR3 sequences, around a sixth seen once. The sequenced material came from PBMCs or a T cell subset sorted from them (not recorded which). Source of these receptors: an adult woman who had mild COVID-19 (a few samples of this study predate the infection). Cell type and time point are not known.

This clonotype was seen a few times. The V gene is TRBV5-6, the J gene TRBJ2-3; D is perhaps TRBD1 (6 bases). Germline V gene data show CDR1 as SGHDT and CDR2 as YYEEEE. Trimming stripped 5 bases from V and 0 bases from J, with 22 bases between. This CDR3 has 18 amino acids. The CDR3 coding sequence is TGTGCCAGCAGTTTTTTCACCGGGACACTTCCTAGCACAGATACGCAGTATTTT. This codes for CASSFFTGTLPSTDTQYF.

This clonotype was detected only a few times. The V gene is TRBV3-1, the J gene TRBJ1-4, with D perhaps TRBD1 (6 bases). The CDR3 covers 14 residues. V lost 4 bases and J lost 8, with 14 bases in between. The germline V gene encodes CDR1 LGHDT and CDR2 YNNKEL (reference sequence). The CDR3 DNA reads as TGTGCCAGCAGCCTTACAGGGAAGGGGGAAAAACTGTTTTTT. Its translation: CASSLTGKGEKLFF.

The chain uses TRBV29-1 and TRBJ2-3; 11 bases align to TRBD2. V was pared by 3 bases and J by 6 bases, with 11 bases of the junction left unmatched. CDR1 is SQVTM, CDR2 ANQGSEA, per germline. The CDR3 length is 16 residues. The CDR3 region is CSVEAPGTSGIDTQYF. The CDR3 DNA sequence: TGCAGCGTTGAGGCCCCCGGGACTAGCGGCATCGATACGCAGTATTTT.

J is TRBJ2-1 and V is TRBV15, with 8 bases fitting TRBD2. The CDR3 contains 17 residues. Trimming took 5 bases from V and 4 from J; bases not matched to a gene: 13. Germline loops: CDR1 LNHNV, CDR2 YYDKDF (reference sequence). CDR3 coding DNA: TGTGCCACCAGCGAGTTTGGACCGGGACTAGTTTACAATGAGCAGTTCTTC. The encoded protein is CATSEFGPGLVYNEQFF.

This chain joins TRBV12-3 or TRBV12-4 and TRBJ1-5, with 11 bases matching TRBD1. V lost 7 bases and J lost 6; bases outside the gene matches: 5. The CDR3 loop spans 14 amino acids. The CDR3 nucleotides read TGTGCCAGCACCCATGGGACAGGGGGTCAGCCCCAGCATTTT. Its protein is CASTHGTGGQPQHF.

This clonotype was counted many times. This chain uses TRBV5-1 with TRBJ2-7; TRBD1 might be the D (5 bases). V dropped 4 bases and J dropped 1 base, with 15 bases sitting between them. Germline V gene sequence: CDR1 SGHRS, CDR2 YFSETQ. This CDR3 is built from 15 residues. The CDR3 loop reads CASSPALPGSYEQYF. The CDR3 nucleotides are TGCGCCAGCAGCCCGGCCCTACCAGGGTCCTACGAGCAGTACTTC.

The chain is built from TRBV5-1 and TRBJ2-7; D possibly corresponds to TRBD2 (6 bases). The CDR3 totals 14 residues. Trimming took 0 bases from V and 6 from J, leaving 13 bases between them. CDR1 is SGHRS, CDR2 YFSETQ, per germline. DNA of the CDR3: TGCGCCAGCAGCTTGGGAGGGACTCCCCTCGAGCAGTACTTC. It encodes CASSLGGTPLEQYF.

This clonotype was counted between two and nine times. V is TRBV7-2 and J is TRBJ2-1; 8 positions agree with TRBD2. CDR1 and CDR2 (germline): SGHTA, FQGNSA. The CDR3 is made up of 16 amino acids. V dropped 5 bases and J dropped 1; count of bases not matched to a gene: 7. The CDR3: CASSKSGGYSYNEQFF. In DNA form, the CDR3 reads TGTGCCAGCAGCAAGAGCGGGGGTTATTCCTACAATGAGCAGTTCTTC.

J is TRBJ1-2 and V is TRBV7-2; 7 nucleotides match TRBD1. Per germline, CDR1 SGHTA and CDR2 FQGNSA. The CDR3 extends over 14 amino acids. The V gene end was trimmed by 3 bases and the J gene end by 6 bases; junction bases not matched to a gene: 7. The CDR3 here is CASSFGQVGDGYTF. In DNA, the CDR3 is TGTGCCAGCAGCTTCGGACAGGTTGGGGATGGCTACACCTTC.

This clonotype was seen a few times. V usage is TRBV20-1 and J usage is TRBJ2-7, with D perhaps being TRBD1 or TRBD2 (5 bases each). The V and J ends lost 4 bases and 0 bases respectively, with 16 bases between them. The CDR3 runs to 15 residues. CDR1 and CDR2 (germline): DFQATT, SNEGSKA (reference sequence). The CDR3 is CSAIGGEPRSYEQYF. The DNA for the CDR3 is TGCAGTGCTATTGGGGGAGAACCACGCTCCTACGAGCAGTACTTC.

This clonotype was counted a few times. The chain recombines TRBV12-3 or TRBV12-4 with TRBJ2-6, with 9 bases lining up with TRBD1. Trimming removed 6 bases from V and 2 bases from J; junction bases left unmatched: 17. The length of the CDR3 is 20 residues. The DNA for the CDR3 is TGTGCCAGCAGCAGCCACTTACAGGGGGCTGGGGTTACTGGGGCCAACGTCCTGACTTTC. Encoded protein: CASSSHLQGAGVTGANVLTF.

This clonotype was detected once. This chain connects TRBV4-1 to TRBJ1-1; D is uncertain. Trimming took 1 base from V and 1 from J, leaving 10 bases between them. Germline V lookup: CDR1 MGHRA, CDR2 YSYEKL. The CDR3 extends over 15 amino acids. CDR3 bases: TGCGCCAGCAGCCAAGGCGGAGGGCCGAACACTGAAGCTTTCTTT. It codes for CASSQGGGPNTEAFF.

V is TRBV5-1 and J is TRBJ2-3; D is unresolved. The V gene's germline CDR1 is SGHRS and CDR2 YFSETQ. CDR3 length: 15 residues. Deletions cut 1 base from V and 2 bases from J, with 11 bases between. CDR3 loop: CASSLSARSTDTQYF. In DNA form, the CDR3 reads TGCGCCAGCAGCTTGTCCGCCAGGTCCACAGATACGCAGTATTTT.

This clonotype was counted only a few times. CDR3 amino acids: CASSRGIYSNQPQHF. The CDR3 DNA is TGTGCCAGCAGCCGCGGGATCTATAGCAATCAGCCCCAGCATTTT. The chain is built from TRBV3-1 and TRBJ1-5; no clear D gene. The CDR3 totals 15 residues. Germline V CDR1 and CDR2: LGHDT, YNNKEL (reference sequence). V was clipped by 4 bases and J by 0 bases, with 10 bases between them.

The chain employs TRBV6-5 and TRBJ2-1, with D perhaps TRBD1 (6 bases). V was cut by 6 bases and J by 5 bases, with 17 bases left in between. The CDR3 is 15 residues long. Germline V gene data show CDR1 as MNHEY and CDR2 as SVGAGI. CDR3 region: CASSLRDTTNNEQFF. The CDR3 DNA reads TGTGCCAGCAGCCTCCGGGACACAACAAACAATGAGCAGTTCTTC.

In its sample, this clonotype was seen once. The CDR3 region is CAWRPLGTGDSPLHF. In DNA form, the CDR3 reads TGTGCCTGGAGACCCCTCGGGACAGGGGATTCACCCCTCCACTTT. The chain couples TRBV30 to TRBJ1-6; TRBD1 matches 10 bases. The germline V gene has CDR1 GTSNPN and CDR2 SVGIG (reference sequence). The CDR3 is made up of 15 amino acids. With V trimmed by 3 bases and J by 8 bases, 7 bases remained unmatched.

The chain combines TRBV4-2 with TRBJ2-1; 9 bases match TRBD2. CDR1 LGHNA and CDR2 YNFKEQ come from the germline V gene. This CDR3 has 16 amino acids. V trimming: 0 bases; J trimming: 8 bases; junction bases outside the gene matches: 8. The CDR3 sequence is CASSQDRAGGPDEQFF. The CDR3, as DNA: TGTGCCAGCAGCCAAGATCGGGCGGGGGGGCCCGATGAGCAGTTCTTC.

The chain joins TRBV7-8 to TRBJ1-2; D remains ambiguous. The CDR3 runs to 15 residues. With 5 bases removed from V and 3 bases from J, the gap between germline ends came to 16 bases. Germline values: CDR1 SGHVS, CDR2 FQNEAQ. The CDR3 spells CASSPPGNPHYGYTF. The CDR3 coding sequence is TGTGCCAGCAGCCCCCCCGGGAACCCACACTATGGCTACACCTTC. Looking up the rest from reference TRBV7-8 and TRBJ1-2 gives the full variable domain: GAGVSQSPRYKVAKRGQDVALRCDPISGHVSLFWYQQALGQGPEFLTYFQNEAQLDKSGLPSDRFFAERPEGSVSTLKIQRTQQEDSAVYLCASSPPGNPHYGYTFGSGTRLTVV.

This clonotype showed up just a few times. This chain links TRBV5-4 with TRBJ2-1; 7 nucleotides match TRBD2. Germline values: CDR1 SGHNT, CDR2 YYREEE (reference sequence). V shed 9 bases and J 0 bases; nucleotides not matched to a gene: 9. The CDR3 length is 15 residues. The chain's CDR3 is CAIQAGHFSYNEQFF. CDR3 bases: TGTGCCATCCAAGCGGGGCACTTCTCCTACAATGAGCAGTTCTTC.

This rearrangement joins TRBV2 to TRBJ1-1; 7 bases match TRBD1. From germline, CDR1 is SNHLY and CDR2 FYNNEI. This CDR3 has 15 residues. Trimming took 5 bases from V and 4 from J; bases not matched to a gene: 10. CDR3 nucleotide sequence: TGTGCCAGCAGTCATAGACCCACAGGGGCCACTGAAGCTTTCTTT. It encodes CASSHRPTGATEAFF. The variable domain in full, completed from reference TRBV2 and TRBJ1-1, reads EPEVTQTPSHQVTQMGQEVILRCVPISNHLYFYWYRQILGQKVEFLVSFYNNEISEKSEIFDDQFSVERPDGSNFTLKIRSTKLEDSAMYFCASSHRPTGATEAFFGQGTRLTVV.